This note documents a single T cell receptor beta chain sequence. Its specificity is not known. CDR3 length: 14 residues. Germline CDR1 reads MNHEY; CDR2 reads SVGAGI. The V and J ends lost 2 bases and 6 bases, in that order; junction bases with no gene match: 6. Using immunoSEQ multiplex PCR, the repertoire was profiled, and TCRdb retains in-frame clones only, with some absent. The sample includes roughly 120,000 clones, 92% seen only once; the top ten take approximately 7.9%. This sample stems from a study of T cell responses to AZD1222 COVID-19 vaccine. The study's findings and limits: Regions 160-218 and 743-854 dominated among vaccine-associated CD4 TCRs spanning spike.

The chain links TRBV6-5 to TRBJ2-7; 8 bases align to TRBD1. The origin of this receptor is an adult who received the AZD1222 COVID-19 vaccine. Sequencing was performed on peripheral blood, taken 28 days after the second AZD1222 dose. The CDR3 sequence: CASSYRTGHSEQYF. CDR3 in DNA: TGTGCCAGCAGTTACCGGACAGGGCACAGCGAGCAGTACTTC.